This T cell receptor beta chain was recorded in a study of T cells in tuberculosis. Germline lookup yields CDR1 KGHSY and CDR2 FQNENV. Losses at the gene ends were 0 bases for V and 5 bases for J; bases not matched to a gene: 4. This CDR3 is 15 amino acids long. Sequencing was performed with immunoSEQ multiplex PCR; in TCRdb, only in-frame clones are kept and a portion is missing. In the table there are under 45,000 clones, around 93% of which are singletons. Time point reported: new active TB diagnosis, blood taken before or within 7 days of starting treatment. Each donor contributed about 100,000 T cells on average, unsorted.

This specimen consisted of PBMCs, obtained at tuberculosis diagnosis. J is TRBJ1-3 and V is TRBV16, with 7 nucleotides matching TRBD1. The receptor was isolated from an adult with tuberculosis. CDR3 coding DNA: TGTGCCAGCAGCCAATCGCCGACAGGGCGAAACACCATATATTTT. This codes for CASSQSPTGRNTIYF. The whole variable domain, remainder taken from reference TRBV16 and TRBJ1-3, is GEEVAQTPKHLVRGEGQKAKLYCAPIKGHSYVFWYQQVLKNEFKFLISFQNENVFDETGMPKERFSAKCLPNSPCSLEIQATKLEDSAVYFCASSQSPTGRNTIYFGEGSWLTVV.